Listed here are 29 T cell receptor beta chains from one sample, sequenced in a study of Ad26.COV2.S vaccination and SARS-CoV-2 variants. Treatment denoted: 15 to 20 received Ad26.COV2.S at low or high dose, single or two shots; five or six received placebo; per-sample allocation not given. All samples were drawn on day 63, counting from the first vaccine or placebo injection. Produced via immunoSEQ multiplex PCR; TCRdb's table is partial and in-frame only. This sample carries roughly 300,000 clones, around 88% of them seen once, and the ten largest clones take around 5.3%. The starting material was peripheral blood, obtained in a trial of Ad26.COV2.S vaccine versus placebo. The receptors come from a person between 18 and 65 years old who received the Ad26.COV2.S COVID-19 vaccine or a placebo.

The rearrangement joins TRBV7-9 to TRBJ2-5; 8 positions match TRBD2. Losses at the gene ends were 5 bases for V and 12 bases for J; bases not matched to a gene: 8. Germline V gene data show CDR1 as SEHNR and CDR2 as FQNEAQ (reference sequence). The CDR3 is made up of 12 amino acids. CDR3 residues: CASSTTWGLEYF. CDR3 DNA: TGTGCCAGCAGCACCACTTGGGGACTAGAGTACTTC.

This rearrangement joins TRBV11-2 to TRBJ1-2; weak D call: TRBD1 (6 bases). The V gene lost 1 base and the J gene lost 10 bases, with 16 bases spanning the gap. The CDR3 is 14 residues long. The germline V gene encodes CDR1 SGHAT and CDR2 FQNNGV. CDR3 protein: CASSLVEGTPIYTF. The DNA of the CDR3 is TGTGCCAGCAGCTTAGTGGAGGGGACACCTATCTACACCTTC.

DNA for the CDR3: TGTGCCAGCAGCTACCGGGCGTCTGGGGCCAACGTCCTGACTTTC. Its translation is CASSYRASGANVLTF. This chain joins TRBV13 and TRBJ2-6; D uncertain. This CDR3 comprises 15 residues. V was clipped by 4 bases and J by 1 base, with 8 bases between them. Germline V gene lookup returns CDR1 PRHDT and CDR2 FYEKMQ (reference sequence).

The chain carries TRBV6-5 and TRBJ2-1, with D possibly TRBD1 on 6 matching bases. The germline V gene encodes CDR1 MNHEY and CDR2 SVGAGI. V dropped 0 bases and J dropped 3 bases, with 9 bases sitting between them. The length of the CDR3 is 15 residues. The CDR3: CASSYSGTNYNEQFF. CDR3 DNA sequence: TGTGCCAGCAGTTACTCGGGGACAAACTACAATGAGCAGTTCTTC.

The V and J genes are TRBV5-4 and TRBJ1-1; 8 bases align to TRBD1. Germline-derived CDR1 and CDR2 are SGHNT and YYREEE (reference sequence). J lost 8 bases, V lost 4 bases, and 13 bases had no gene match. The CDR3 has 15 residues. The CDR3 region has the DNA TGTGCCAGCAGCCAATACAGGGGGAAGGTTTTCGAAGCTTTCTTT. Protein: CASSQYRGKVFEAFF.

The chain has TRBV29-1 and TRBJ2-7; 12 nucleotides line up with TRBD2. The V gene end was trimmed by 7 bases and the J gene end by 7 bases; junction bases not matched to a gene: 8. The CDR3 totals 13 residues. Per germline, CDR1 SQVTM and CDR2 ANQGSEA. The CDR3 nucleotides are TGCAGCGCCCGACTAGCGGGAGCTCGGGAGCAGTACTTC. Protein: CSARLAGAREQYF.

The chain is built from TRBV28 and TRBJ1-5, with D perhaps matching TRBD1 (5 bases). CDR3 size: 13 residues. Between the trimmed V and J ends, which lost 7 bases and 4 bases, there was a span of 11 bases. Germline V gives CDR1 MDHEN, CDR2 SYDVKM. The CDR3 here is CASKGPTNQPQHF. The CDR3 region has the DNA TGTGCCAGCAAGGGGCCTACAAATCAGCCCCAGCATTTT. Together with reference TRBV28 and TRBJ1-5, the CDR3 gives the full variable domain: DVKVTQSSRYLVKRTGEKVFLECVQDMDHENMFWYRQDPGLGLRLIYFSYDVKMKEKGDIPEGYSVSREKKERFSLILESASTNQTSMYLCASKGPTNQPQHFGDGTRLSIL.

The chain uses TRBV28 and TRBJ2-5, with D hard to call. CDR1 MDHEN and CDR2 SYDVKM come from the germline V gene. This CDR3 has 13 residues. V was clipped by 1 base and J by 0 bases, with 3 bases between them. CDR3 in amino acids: CASSLLYQETQYF. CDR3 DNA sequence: TGTGCCAGCAGTTTATTGTACCAAGAGACCCAGTACTTC.

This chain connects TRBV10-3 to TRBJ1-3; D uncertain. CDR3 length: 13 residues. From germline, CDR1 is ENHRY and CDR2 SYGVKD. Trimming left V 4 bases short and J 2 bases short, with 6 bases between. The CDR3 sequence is CAISVTPGNTIYF. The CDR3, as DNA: TGTGCCATCAGTGTAACACCTGGAAACACCATATATTTT.

Written as DNA, the CDR3 is TGTGCCAGCAGCCGTGACAGGGTTAGTGGCTACAATGAGCAGTTCTTC. It encodes CASSRDRVSGYNEQFF. This chain links TRBV7-9 with TRBJ2-1; TRBD1 agrees at 7 bases. Germline assignment: CDR1 SEHNR and CDR2 FQNEAQ (reference sequence). V was clipped by 5 bases and J by 3 bases; unmatched bases: 10. This CDR3 region has 16 residues. Combining the CDR3 with reference TRBV7-9 and TRBJ2-1 gives the whole variable domain DTGVSQNPRHKITKRGQNVTFRCDPISEHNRLYWYRQTLGQGPEFLTYFQNEAQLEKSRLLSDRFSAERPKGSFSTLEIQRTEQGDSAMYLCASSRDRVSGYNEQFFGPGTRLTVL.

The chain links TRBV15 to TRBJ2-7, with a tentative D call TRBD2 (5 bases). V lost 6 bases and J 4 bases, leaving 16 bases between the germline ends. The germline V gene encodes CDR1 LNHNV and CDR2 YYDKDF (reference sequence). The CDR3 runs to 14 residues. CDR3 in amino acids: CATRGSGSEYEQYF. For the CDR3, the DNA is TGTGCCACCAGGGGGAGCGGATCGGAGTACGAGCAGTACTTC.

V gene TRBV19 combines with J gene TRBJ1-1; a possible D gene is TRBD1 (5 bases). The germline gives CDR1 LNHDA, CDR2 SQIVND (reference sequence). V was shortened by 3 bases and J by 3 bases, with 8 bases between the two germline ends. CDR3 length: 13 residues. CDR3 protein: CASSILRDTEAFF. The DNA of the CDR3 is TGTGCCAGTAGTATTCTCAGGGACACTGAAGCTTTCTTT.

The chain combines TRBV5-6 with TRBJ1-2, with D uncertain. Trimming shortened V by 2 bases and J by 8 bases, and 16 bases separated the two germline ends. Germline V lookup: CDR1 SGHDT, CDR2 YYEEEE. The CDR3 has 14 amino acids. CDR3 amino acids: CASSFSRYLVGYTF. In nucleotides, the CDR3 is TGTGCCAGCAGCTTTAGCAGGTACCTAGTGGGCTACACCTTC.

CDR3 bases: TGTGCCAGCAGTCGCACGAGGGGGACCAAAAACATTCAGTACTTC. It is translated as CASSRTRGTKNIQYF. The chain employs TRBV6-5 and TRBJ2-4, with D maybe TRBD1 (6 bases). Germline CDR1 is MNHEY and CDR2 is SVGAGI. The V end was cut by 5 bases, the J end by 2 bases, with 13 bases between. This CDR3 is 15 amino acids long.

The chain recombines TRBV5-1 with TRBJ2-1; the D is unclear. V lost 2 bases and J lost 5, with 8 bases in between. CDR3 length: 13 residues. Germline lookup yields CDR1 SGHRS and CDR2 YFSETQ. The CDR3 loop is CASSFGVNNEQFF. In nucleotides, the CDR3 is TGCGCCAGCAGCTTTGGAGTGAACAATGAGCAGTTCTTC.

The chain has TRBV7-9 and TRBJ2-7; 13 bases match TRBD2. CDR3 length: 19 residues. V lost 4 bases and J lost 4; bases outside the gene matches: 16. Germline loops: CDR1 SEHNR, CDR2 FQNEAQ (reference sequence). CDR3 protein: CASSSSRTSGRAAVYEQYF. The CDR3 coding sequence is TGTGCCAGCAGCTCCAGCCGGACTAGCGGGAGAGCGGCCGTATACGAGCAGTACTTC.

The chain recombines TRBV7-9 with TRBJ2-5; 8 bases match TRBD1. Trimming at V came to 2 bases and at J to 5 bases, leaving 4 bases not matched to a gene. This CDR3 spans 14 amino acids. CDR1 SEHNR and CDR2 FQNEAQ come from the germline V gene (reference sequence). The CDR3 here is CASSLPGGRETQYF. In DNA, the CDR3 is TGTGCCAGCAGCTTACCAGGGGGCCGGGAGACCCAGTACTTC.

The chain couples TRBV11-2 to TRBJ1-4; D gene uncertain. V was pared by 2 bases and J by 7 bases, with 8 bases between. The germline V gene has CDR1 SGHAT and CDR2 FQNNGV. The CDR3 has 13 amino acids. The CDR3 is CASSLSPGEKLFF. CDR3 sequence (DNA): TGTGCCAGCAGCTTAAGTCCGGGTGAAAAACTGTTTTTT.

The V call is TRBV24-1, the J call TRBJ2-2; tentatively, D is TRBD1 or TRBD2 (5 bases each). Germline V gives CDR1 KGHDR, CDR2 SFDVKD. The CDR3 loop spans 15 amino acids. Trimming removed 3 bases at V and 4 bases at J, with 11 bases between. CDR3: CATSDPGTATGELFF. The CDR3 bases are TGTGCCACCAGTGATCCCGGGACGGCCACCGGGGAGCTGTTTTTT.

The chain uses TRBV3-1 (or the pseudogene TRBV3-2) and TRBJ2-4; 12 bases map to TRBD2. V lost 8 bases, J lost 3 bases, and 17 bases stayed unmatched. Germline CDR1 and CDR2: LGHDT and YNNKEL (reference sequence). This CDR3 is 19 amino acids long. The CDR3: CASSIQRLAGEEVKNIQYF. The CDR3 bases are TGTGCCAGCTCTATACAGCGACTAGCGGGAGAGGAGGTCAAAAACATTCAGTACTTC.

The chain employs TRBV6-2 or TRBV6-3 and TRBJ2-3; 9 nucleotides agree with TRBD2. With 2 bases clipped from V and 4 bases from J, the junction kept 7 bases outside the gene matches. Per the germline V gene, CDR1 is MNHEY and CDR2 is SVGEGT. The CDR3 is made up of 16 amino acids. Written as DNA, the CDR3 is TGTGCCAGCAGTTACATCCTAGCGGGGAGGGCAGATACGCAGTATTTT. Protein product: CASSYILAGRADTQYF.

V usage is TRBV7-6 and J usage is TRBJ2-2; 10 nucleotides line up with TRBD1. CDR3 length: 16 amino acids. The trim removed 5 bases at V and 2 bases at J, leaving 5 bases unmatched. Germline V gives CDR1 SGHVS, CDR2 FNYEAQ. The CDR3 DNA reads TGTGCCAGCAGCCCCTGGACAGGGGGTAACACCGGGGAGCTGTTTTTT. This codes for CASSPWTGGNTGELFF.

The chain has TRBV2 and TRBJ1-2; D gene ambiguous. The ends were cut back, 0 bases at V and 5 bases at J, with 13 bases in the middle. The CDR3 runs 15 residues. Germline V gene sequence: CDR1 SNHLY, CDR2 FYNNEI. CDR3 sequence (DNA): TGTGCCAGCAGTGAAGCTTCTCCAGAGAAATATGGCTACACCTTC. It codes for CASSEASPEKYGYTF.

The CDR3: CASSLATGGDQPQHF. CDR3 DNA: TGTGCCAGCAGCTTAGCCACAGGGGGCGATCAGCCCCAGCATTTT. This chain links TRBV7-9 with TRBJ1-5, with 9 nucleotides matching TRBD1. The CDR3 covers 15 residues. CDR1 and CDR2 from the germline V gene are SEHNR and FQNEAQ (reference sequence). The V gene end was trimmed by 0 bases and the J gene end by 5 bases; junction bases not matched to a gene: 2.

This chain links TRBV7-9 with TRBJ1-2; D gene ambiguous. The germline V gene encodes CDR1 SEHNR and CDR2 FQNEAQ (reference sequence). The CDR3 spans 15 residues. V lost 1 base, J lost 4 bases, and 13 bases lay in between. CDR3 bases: TGTGCCAGCAGCTTAGTGGAGATCACGTCCTATGGCTACACCTTC. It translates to CASSLVEITSYGYTF.

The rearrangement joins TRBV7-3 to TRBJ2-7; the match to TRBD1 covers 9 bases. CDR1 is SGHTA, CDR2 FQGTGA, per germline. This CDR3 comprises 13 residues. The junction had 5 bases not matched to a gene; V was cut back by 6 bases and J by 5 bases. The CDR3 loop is CASSTTGGHEQYF. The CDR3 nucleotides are TGTGCCAGCAGTACTACAGGGGGCCACGAGCAGTACTTC.

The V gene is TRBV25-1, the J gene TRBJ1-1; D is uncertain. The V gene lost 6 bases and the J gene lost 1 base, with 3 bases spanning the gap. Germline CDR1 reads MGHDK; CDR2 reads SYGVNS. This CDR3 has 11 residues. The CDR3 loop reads CASRGNTEAFF. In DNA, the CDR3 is TGTGCCAGCAGGGGGAACACTGAAGCTTTCTTT.

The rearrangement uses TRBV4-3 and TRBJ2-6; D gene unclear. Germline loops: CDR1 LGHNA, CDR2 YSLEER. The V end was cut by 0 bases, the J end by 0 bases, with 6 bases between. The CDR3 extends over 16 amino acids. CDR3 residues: CASSQDWSSGANVLTF. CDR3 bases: TGCGCCAGCAGCCAAGATTGGAGCTCTGGGGCCAACGTCCTGACTTTC.

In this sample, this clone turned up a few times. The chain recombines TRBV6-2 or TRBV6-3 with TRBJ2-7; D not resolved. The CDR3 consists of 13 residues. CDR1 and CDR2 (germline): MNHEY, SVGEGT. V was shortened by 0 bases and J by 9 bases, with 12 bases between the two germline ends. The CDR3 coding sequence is TGTGCCAGCAGTTACTCAAACGAGGTATGGCAGTACTTC. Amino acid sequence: CASSYSNEVWQYF.